The clone carrying this TCR beta chain was counted only a few times. With V trimmed by 5 bases and J by 5 bases, 11 bases remained unmatched. The CDR3 runs to 15 residues. Per the germline V gene, CDR1 is SGHAT and CDR2 is FQNNGV. The data were produced by immunoSEQ multiplex PCR, yet TCRdb's version contains in-frame clones alone and is incomplete. The table records tens of thousands of clones, roughly 90% of them present only once. The data originate from a study of OX40 agonist ivuxolimab in advanced cancers. About the research overall: The study enrolled dose-escalation patients with hepatocellular carcinoma, melanoma, renal cell or head and neck cancer.

The J gene is TRBJ1-2, the V gene TRBV11-2; 7 bases are shared with TRBD1. This TCR was recovered from an adult with an advanced solid tumor such as melanoma, head and neck, liver or kidney cancer. The material sequenced was CD4+ or CD8+ T cells sorted from blood, taken in a trial of the OX40 agonist ivuxolimab. The DNA of the CDR3 is TGTGCCAGCAGCCAGATTACAGGGGACATTTATGGCTACACCTTC. This codes for CASSQITGDIYGYTF.